These 8 T cell receptor beta chains were sequenced from one sample in a study of blood T cell repertoires in COVID-19. Here immunoSEQ multiplex PCR was the method, and the copy in TCRdb shows in-frame clones only, minus some. The profile shows some 220,000 clones, approximately 80% of them singletons. The sample taken for sequencing was PBMCs or T cells enriched from blood (not recorded which). The receptors were sampled from a woman between 40 and 55 years old with acute COVID-19.

V gene TRBV4-2 combines with J gene TRBJ1-1; possible D gene TRBD1, 5 bases. The ends were cut back, 0 bases at V and 6 bases at J, with 11 bases in the middle. The length of the CDR3 is 14 residues. Germline CDR1 and CDR2: LGHNA and YNFKEQ. This CDR3 reads CASSQDRGTPEAFF. CDR3 in DNA: TGTGCCAGCAGCCAAGATCGGGGGACTCCTGAAGCTTTCTTT.

The V call is TRBV19, the J call TRBJ1-6; 7 bases line up with TRBD1. The CDR3 consists of 14 residues. CDR1 is LNHDA, CDR2 SQIVND, per germline (reference sequence). V lost 6 bases, J lost 4 bases, and 3 bases stayed unmatched. Here the CDR3 DNA reads TGTGCCAGTAGACCGGGACAGTATAATTCACCCCTCCACTTT. Translating gives CASRPGQYNSPLHF.

The chain couples TRBV29-1 to TRBJ1-2; unclear D gene. Germline loops: CDR1 SQVTM, CDR2 ANQGSEA. The CDR3 runs 14 residues. V was clipped by 4 bases and J by 4 bases, with 16 bases between them. This CDR3 is CSVVGSGDGYGYTF. DNA for the CDR3: TGCAGCGTTGTTGGGTCGGGTGACGGCTATGGCTACACCTTC.

The chain uses TRBV11-2 and TRBJ2-2; 9 nucleotides line up with TRBD1. The V gene's germline CDR1 is SGHAT and CDR2 FQNNGV. The ends lost 6 bases at V and 5 bases at J; junction bases unmatched: 4. There are 14 residues in the CDR3. CDR3 amino acids: CASSRDRVTGELFF. The CDR3 bases are TGTGCCAGCAGTCGGGACAGGGTGACCGGGGAGCTGTTTTTT.

The chain uses TRBV24-1 and TRBJ1-2, with 9 bases identical to TRBD1. J lost 4 bases, V lost 2 bases, and 7 bases had no gene match. Germline V lookup: CDR1 KGHDR, CDR2 SFDVKD. The CDR3 sequence is 16 residues long. The CDR3 is CATSDSRTGVIYGYTF. The DNA of the CDR3 is TGTGCCACCAGTGATTCCCGGACAGGGGTCATCTATGGCTACACCTTC.

The V gene is TRBV3-1 (or the pseudogene TRBV3-2), the J gene TRBJ1-1, with 8 bases that match TRBD1. This CDR3 is built from 15 residues. The V and J ends lost 3 bases and 6 bases, in that order; junction bases with no gene match: 9. Germline CDR1 reads LGHDT; CDR2 reads YNNKEL (reference sequence). The CDR3 region is CASSQGSYRGSEAFF. CDR3 nucleotides: TGTGCCAGCAGCCAGGGGTCCTACAGGGGGTCTGAAGCTTTCTTT.

This clone appeared once. The chain is built from TRBV9 and TRBJ2-7; 11 nucleotides agree with TRBD1. The CDR3 loop spans 15 amino acids. Losses at the gene ends were 2 bases for V and 3 bases for J; bases not matched to a gene: 4. Germline CDR1 is SGDLS and CDR2 is YYNGEE. The CDR3 loop is CASSVTGTGGYEQYF. The CDR3, as DNA: TGTGCCAGCAGCGTTACCGGGACAGGGGGCTACGAGCAGTACTTC.

The rearrangement links TRBV27 to TRBJ2-4; TRBD2 aligns across 14 bases. The length of the CDR3 is 15 residues. Germline V lookup: CDR1 MNHEY, CDR2 SMNVEV (reference sequence). The V and J ends lost 6 bases and 6 bases, in that order; junction bases with no gene match: 4. CDR3 region: CASRPGTSGRNIQYF. The CDR3 DNA is TGTGCCAGCAGACCTGGGACTAGCGGGAGAAACATTCAGTACTTC.